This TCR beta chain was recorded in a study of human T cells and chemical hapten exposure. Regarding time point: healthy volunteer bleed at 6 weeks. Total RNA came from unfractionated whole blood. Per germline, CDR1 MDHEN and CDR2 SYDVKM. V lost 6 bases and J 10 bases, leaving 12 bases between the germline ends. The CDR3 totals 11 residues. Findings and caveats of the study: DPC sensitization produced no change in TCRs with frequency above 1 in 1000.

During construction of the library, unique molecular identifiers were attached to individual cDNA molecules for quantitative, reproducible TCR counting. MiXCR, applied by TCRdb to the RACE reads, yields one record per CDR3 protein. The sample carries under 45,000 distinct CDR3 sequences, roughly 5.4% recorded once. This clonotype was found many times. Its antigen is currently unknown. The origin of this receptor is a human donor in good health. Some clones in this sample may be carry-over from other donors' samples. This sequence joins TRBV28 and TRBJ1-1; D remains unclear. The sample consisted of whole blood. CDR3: CASRSTDVAFF. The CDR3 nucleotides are TGTGCCAGCAGATCTACGGACGTAGCTTTCTTT. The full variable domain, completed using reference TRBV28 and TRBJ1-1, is DVKVTQSSRYLVKRTGEKVFLECVQDMDHENMFWYRQDPGLGLRLIYFSYDVKMKEKGDIPEGYSVSREKKERFSLILESASTNQTSMYLCASRSTDVAFFGQGTRLTVV.